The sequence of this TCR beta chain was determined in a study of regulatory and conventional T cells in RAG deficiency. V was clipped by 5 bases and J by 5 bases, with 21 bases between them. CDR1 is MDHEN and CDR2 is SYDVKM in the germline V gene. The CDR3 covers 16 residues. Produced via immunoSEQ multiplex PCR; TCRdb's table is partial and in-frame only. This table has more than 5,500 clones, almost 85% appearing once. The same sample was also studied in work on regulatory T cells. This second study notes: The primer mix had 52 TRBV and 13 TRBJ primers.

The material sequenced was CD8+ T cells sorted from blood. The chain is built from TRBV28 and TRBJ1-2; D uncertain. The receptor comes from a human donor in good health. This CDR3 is CASSGRVLSLAYGYTF. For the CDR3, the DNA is TGTGCCAGCAGTGGTCGGGTCCTCTCTTTAGCGTATGGCTACACCTTC.